These T cell receptor beta chains were read from a single sample in a study of shared clonotypes between healthy human individuals. Clones were read by immunoSEQ multiplex PCR, and TCRdb kept only the in-frame ones, dropping some. The data contain approximately 640,000 clones, less than 95% of them singletons. Material: memory CD8+ T cells from PBMCs. The receptors here all came from a man aged 18 to 35 in good health. Some clones in this sample may be carry-over from other donors' samples. CDR3s include the opening cysteine and the closing phenylalanine or tryptophan. A D gene is named only where the DNA matches it firmly. Where a row states a size, it is once, few, many or the class of an expanded clone; other rows omit it.

j_gene	v_gene	d_gene	abundance	CDR3aa	CDR3nt
TRBJ2-5	TRBV27	TRBD1	.	CASSTGTGTQETQYF	TGTGCCAGCAGCACCGGGACAGGTACTCAAGAGACCCAGTACTTC
TRBJ1-2	TRBV28	TRBD1	.	CASSLLSGQAGYTF	TGTGCCAGCAGTTTACTATCGGGACAGGCTGGCTACACCTTC
TRBJ2-1	TRBV13	.	.	CASSLGVDRAKKNEQFF	TGTGCCAGCAGCTTAGGCGTCGACCGGGCGAAGAAGAATGAGCAGTTCTTC
TRBJ1-1	TRBV5-4	TRBD1	few	CAIPTGGTSPTEAFF	TGTGCCATACCAACAGGGGGGACCTCACCCACTGAAGCTTTCTTT
TRBJ1-2	TRBV27	.	.	CASSFSGGERSYGYTF	TGTGCCAGCAGTTTTTCGGGGGGGGAACGCAGTTATGGCTACACCTTC
TRBJ1-4	TRBV27	TRBD1	.	CASSLWARGRGATNEKLFF	TGTGCCAGCAGTTTATGGGCCAGGGGGCGAGGGGCTACTAATGAAAAACTGTTTTTT
TRBJ1-5	TRBV6-6	.	.	CASSYGAPVVQPQHF	TGTGCCAGCAGTTACGGCGCCCCAGTGGTCCAGCCCCAGCATTTT
TRBJ2-7	TRBV9	TRBD1	.	CASSPRTGGSSYEQYF	TGTGCCAGCAGCCCGCGGACAGGGGGCTCCTCCTACGAGCAGTACTTC
TRBJ2-5	TRBV30	TRBD1	.	CAWEGTGGAGTQYF	TGTGCCTGGGAGGGGACAGGGGGCGCCGGGACCCAGTACTTC
TRBJ1-5	TRBV12-5	.	.	CASARGRSNQPQHF	TGTGCTAGTGCCCGGGGCCGTAGCAATCAGCCCCAGCATTTT
TRBJ2-3	TRBV9	.	.	CASSRRATSTDTQYF	TGTGCCAGCAGCAGGAGGGCCACTAGCACAGATACGCAGTATTTT
TRBJ2-7	TRBV4-1	TRBD1	.	CASSQEGTGVYEQYF	TGCGCCAGCAGCCAAGAAGGGACAGGGGTCTACGAGCAGTACTTC
TRBJ2-7	TRBV2	.	.	CASSEPPGPWANEDYEQYF	TGTGCCAGCAGTGAACCCCCTGGTCCCTGGGCTAATGAAGACTACGAGCAGTACTTC
TRBJ2-7	TRBV7-3	TRBD2	.	CASSFLAGGGYEQYF	TGTGCCAGCAGCTTTCTAGCGGGAGGGGGCTACGAGCAGTACTTC
TRBJ2-7	TRBV27	TRBD1	.	CASSLDGTGLGQYF	TGTGCCAGCAGTTTAGACGGGACAGGCCTCGGGCAGTACTTC
TRBJ2-1	TRBV6-5	.	.	CASSPLRRGVNEQFF	TGTGCCAGCTCCCCCCTCCGAAGAGGTGTCAATGAGCAGTTCTTC
TRBJ1-4	TRBV16	TRBD1	once	CASSHGTGTEKLFF	TGTGCCAGCAGCCACGGGACAGGGACTGAAAAACTGTTTTTT
TRBJ2-1	TRBV6-4	.	.	CASSAMESSYNEQFF	TGTGCCAGCAGCGCCATGGAGAGCTCCTACAATGAGCAGTTCTTC
TRBJ1-5	TRBV5-5	.	.	CASSWTVDQPQHF	TGTGCCAGCAGCTGGACAGTCGATCAGCCCCAGCATTTT
TRBJ1-3	TRBV28	.	.	CASSFPLAGSGNTIYF	TGTGCCAGCAGTTTTCCCCTCGCAGGCTCTGGAAACACCATATATTTT
TRBJ2-7	TRBV4-3	.	.	CASSQAQSSSYEQYF	TGCGCCAGCAGCCAAGCACAGTCGTCCTCCTACGAGCAGTACTTC
TRBJ2-7	TRBV6-5	.	.	CASSYSGGDISYEQYF	TGTGCCAGCAGTTACTCTGGGGGAGACATCTCCTACGAGCAGTACTTC
TRBJ2-7	TRBV5-4	.	few	CASSLGGGGPGDEQYF	TGTGCCAGCAGCTTGGGGGGTGGGGGCCCCGGGGACGAGCAGTACTTC
TRBJ1-2	TRBV5-6	.	once	CASSLVQNDYGYTF	TGTGCCAGCAGCTTGGTACAGAACGACTATGGCTACACCTTC
TRBJ2-1	TRBV27	.	.	CASSLWGISYNEQFF	TGTGCCAGCAGTTTATGGGGGATTTCCTACAATGAGCAGTTCTTC
TRBJ2-1	TRBV27	.	.	CASSRRHSGYEPNEQFF	TGTGCCAGCAGTCGCCGACATAGCGGATACGAACCCAATGAGCAGTTCTTC
TRBJ2-7	TRBV28	.	.	CASSLPGIAGMGGNSYEQYF	TGTGCCAGCAGTCTACCCGGTATCGCTGGGATGGGCGGTAACTCCTACGAGCAGTACTTC
TRBJ1-1	TRBV19	.	once	CASSIGGGALRTEAFF	TGTGCCAGTAGTATAGGCGGGGGGGCTCTCCGTACTGAAGCTTTCTTT
TRBJ2-2	TRBV11-3	TRBD2	.	CASSLEPQREDNTGELFF	TGTGCCAGCAGCTTAGAACCCCAACGGGAGGACAACACCGGGGAGCTGTTTTTT
TRBJ2-1	TRBV12-5	TRBD1	once	CASGLDTGQDFYEQFF	TGTGCTAGTGGTTTGGACACGGGACAGGACTTCTATGAGCAGTTCTTC
TRBJ2-7	TRBV19	.	.	CASSIGGNQYF	TGTGCCAGTAGTATAGGGGGTAACCAGTACTTC
TRBJ1-1	TRBV5-1	.	.	CASSLRPNTEAFF	TGCGCCAGCAGCTTGAGGCCGAACACTGAAGCTTTCTTT
TRBJ2-6	TRBV11-3	.	.	CASSCLVDLDKSGQRLTF	TGTGCCAGCAGCTGTCTCGTCGATCTCGACAAGTCGGGCCAACGTCTGACTTTC
TRBJ1-6	TRBV11-2	TRBD1	.	CASSGRDRNEVYNSPLHF	TGTGCCAGCAGCGGCCGGGACAGGAATGAAGTTTATAATTCACCCCTCCACTTT
TRBJ2-1	TRBV6-6	.	.	CASRELDSLLNNEQFF	TGTGCCAGCAGAGAACTGGACTCGCTACTAAACAATGAGCAGTTCTTC
TRBJ2-2	TRBV5-4	.	.	CASSTRGAELNTGELFF	TGTGCCAGCAGCACCCGTGGGGCAGAACTAAACACCGGGGAGCTGTTTTTT
TRBJ2-2	TRBV2	.	.	CASLGPDEGGGAGELFF	TGTGCCAGCCTCGGGCCCGACGAGGGGGGCGGCGCCGGGGAGCTGTTTTTT
TRBJ2-7	TRBV4-1	TRBD2	.	CASSQASGSLEQYF	TGCGCCAGCAGCCAAGCTAGCGGGAGTTTAGAGCAGTACTTC
TRBJ2-5	TRBV7-9	TRBD2	.	CASSLGLAGEQETQYF	TGTGCCAGCAGCTTAGGACTAGCGGGAGAGCAAGAGACCCAGTACTTC
TRBJ2-3	TRBV5-4	.	many	CASSYGGSTDTQYF	TGTGCCAGCAGCTATGGAGGTAGCACAGATACGCAGTATTTT
TRBJ2-7	TRBV4-2	.	.	CASSPRDSRGYEQYF	TGTGCCAGCAGCCCAAGGGACTCCCGAGGCTACGAGCAGTACTTC
TRBJ1-2	TRBV28	.	.	CASSLLRTASLNYGYTF	TGTGCCAGCAGTTTACTGCGGACAGCTTCCCTAAACTATGGCTACACCTTC
TRBJ2-5	TRBV10-3	TRBD2	.	CAISETPGLALLETQYF	TGTGCCATCAGTGAGACCCCGGGACTAGCTCTGTTGGAGACCCAGTACTTC
TRBJ2-7	TRBV5-1	.	.	CASGRSEGYEQYF	TGCGCCAGCGGCAGGTCCGAGGGCTACGAGCAGTACTTC
TRBJ1-1	TRBV27	TRBD1	.	CASSLQGAWGNTEAFF	TGTGCCAGCAGTCTACAGGGGGCCTGGGGGAACACTGAAGCTTTCTTT
TRBJ2-3	TRBV7-3	TRBD2	.	CASSSPGLAGGFGTDTQYF	TGTGCCAGCAGCTCCCCGGGACTAGCGGGAGGGTTTGGCACAGATACGCAGTATTTT
TRBJ2-3	TRBV9	TRBD2	.	CASSQTSGSADTQYF	TGTGCCAGCAGCCAGACTAGCGGGAGTGCAGATACGCAGTATTTT
TRBJ2-7	TRBV5-1	TRBD2	.	CASSLWALAGGDEQYF	TGCGCCAGCAGCTTGTGGGCGCTAGCGGGGGGGGATGAGCAGTACTTC
TRBJ1-2	TRBV4-2	TRBD1	few	CASRTTGGDYGYTF	TGTGCCAGCAGAACGACAGGGGGCGACTATGGCTACACCTTC
TRBJ2-3	TRBV9	TRBD2	once	CASSESSGTSTDTQYF	TGTGCCAGCAGCGAATCTAGCGGGACTAGCACAGATACGCAGTATTTT
TRBJ2-1	TRBV9	.	.	CASSPWRGKPNEQFF	TGTGCCAGCAGCCCCTGGAGGGGGAAGCCCAATGAGCAGTTCTTC
TRBJ2-5	TRBV25-1	.	.	CASSDGDGTQYF	TGTGCCAGCAGTGATGGGGACGGGACCCAGTACTTC
TRBJ2-7	TRBV13	.	.	CASSPGLRYEQYF	TGTGCCAGCAGTCCGGGACTTAGATACGAGCAGTACTTC
TRBJ1-5	TRBV7-2	.	.	CASSSGEYSNQPQHF	TGTGCCAGCAGCTCCGGAGAATATAGCAATCAGCCCCAGCATTTT
TRBJ2-5	TRBV5-1	TRBD1	.	CASTQGARETQYF	TGCGCCAGCACACAGGGGGCGAGAGAGACCCAGTACTTC
TRBJ2-7	TRBV6-1	.	.	CASSEVVEGGYEQYF	TGTGCCAGCAGTGAAGTTGTTGAGGGCGGATACGAGCAGTACTTC
TRBJ2-7	TRBV4-2	.	.	CASSQLTGTTKPYEQYF	TGTGCCAGCAGCCAACTCACTGGGACCACTAAGCCCTACGAGCAGTACTTC
TRBJ2-2	TRBV11-2	.	.	CASSLGVGSFTGELFF	TGTGCCAGCAGCTTAGGCGTCGGGAGTTTCACCGGGGAGCTGTTTTTT
TRBJ1-1	TRBV9	.	.	CASSVLKSGEAFF	TGTGCCAGCAGCGTGCTTAAGTCGGGTGAAGCTTTCTTT